This T cell receptor (beta chain) was documented in a study of T cells in Graves' hyperthyroidism and ophthalmopathy. Study outcomes and limitations: Most clonotypes expanded in thyroid above 0.001 were likewise present in blood.

Graves' hyperthyroidism showing no ophthalmopathy progression within 18 months was considered stable. There were TCR beta CDR3 regions amplified from RNA transcripts. RT-PCR in the first round (using the HTBI primer set) targeted the TCR CDR3. TCRdb recomputed calls from the multiplex PCR reads with MiXCR, one row per CDR3 protein. The profile shows 500,000 to 600,000 distinct CDR3 sequences, around 45% of them singletons. For this clonotype: Its specificity is not known.

Germline-derived CDR1 and CDR2 are MGHDK and SYGVNS. Trimming took 6 bases from V and 5 from J; bases not matched to a gene: 4. The CDR3 extends over 14 amino acids. The TCR sequence derives from a woman aged 18-29 years with Graves' hyperthyroidism. The specimen was peripheral blood or thyroid tissue (not recorded which). V gene TRBV25-1 combines with J gene TRBJ2-2; 9 bases match TRBD2. The CDR3 nucleotides are TGTGCCAGCAGGCCTAGCGGGAATACCGGGGAGCTGTTTTTT. It yields the protein CASRPSGNTGELFF.